The next 28 T cell receptor beta chains were all read from a single sample in a study of blood T cell repertoires in COVID-19. Here immunoSEQ multiplex PCR was the method, and the copy in TCRdb shows in-frame clones only, minus some. The sample holds more than 250,000 clones; roughly 88% are singletons and the top ten take 1.5% to 2%. Sequenced: peripheral blood. These receptors all come from a woman aged 25 to 39 with COVID-19, enrolled during active disease.

This chain joins TRBV2 and TRBJ1-5; D may be TRBD1 (5 bases). This CDR3 region has 14 residues. The germline gives CDR1 SNHLY, CDR2 FYNNEI. The V end lost 5 bases, the J end lost 7 bases, and 15 bases lay between the germline ends. DNA of the CDR3: TGTGCCAGCAGTCAGGGCTGGGGGGGACAGCCCCAGCATTTT. It yields the protein CASSQGWGGQPQHF. Full variable domain (missing parts from reference TRBV2 and TRBJ1-5): EPEVTQTPSHQVTQMGQEVILRCVPISNHLYFYWYRQILGQKVEFLVSFYNNEISEKSEIFDDQFSVERPDGSNFTLKIRSTKLEDSAMYFCASSQGWGGQPQHFGDGTRLSIL.

The chain recombines TRBV7-2 with TRBJ2-3; D is possibly TRBD2 (5 bases). The germline CDR1 and CDR2 sequences are SGHTA and FQGNSA. The CDR3 has 12 residues. The CDR3 loop is CATGAVLDTQYF. The CDR3 nucleotides read TGTGCTACCGGAGCGGTATTAGATACGCAGTATTTT.

The chain recombines TRBV11-2 with TRBJ2-3; D ambiguous. CDR3 length equals 15 residues. Trimming cost V 2 bases and J 0 bases, with 9 bases left between them. The germline V gene has CDR1 SGHAT and CDR2 FQNNGV. The CDR3 sequence: CASSLLYSSTDTQYF. The DNA of the CDR3 is TGTGCCAGCAGCTTATTATACTCTAGCACAGATACGCAGTATTTT.

The chain couples TRBV6-6 to TRBJ1-1; 7 positions agree with TRBD1. The CDR3 loop spans 14 amino acids. Germline CDR1 and CDR2: MNHNY and SVGAGI (reference sequence). The V and J ends lost 3 bases and 3 bases, in that order; junction bases with no gene match: 4. The CDR3 nucleotides are TGTGCCAGCAGTTATAGGGACAGATACACTGAAGCTTTCTTT. It specifies CASSYRDRYTEAFF.

The chain recombines TRBV27 with TRBJ2-2, with D tentatively TRBD1 (6 bases). Trimming removed 6 bases at V and 5 bases at J, with 16 bases between. From germline, CDR1 is MNHEY and CDR2 SMNVEV (reference sequence). This CDR3 has 15 residues. For the CDR3, the DNA is TGTGCCAGCAGCCCTGGACAGATACCAACCGGGGAGCTGTTTTTT. Translated, it gives CASSPGQIPTGELFF.

The chain has TRBV7-6 and TRBJ1-3, with D uncertain. Germline V CDR1 and CDR2: SGHVS, FNYEAQ. This CDR3 is 15 amino acids long. Trimming removed 0 bases at V and 2 bases at J, with 8 bases between. This CDR3 reads CASSLAWGAGNTIYF. CDR3 coding DNA: TGTGCCAGCAGCTTAGCGTGGGGAGCTGGAAACACCATATATTTT.

The rearrangement links TRBV29-1 to TRBJ1-2; the D is unclear. CDR3 length: 14 residues. CDR1 and CDR2 from the germline V gene are SQVTM and ANQGSEA. Trimming pared 2 bases from V and 0 bases from J, leaving 10 bases between. CDR3 nucleotides: TGCAGCGTTGAACGGGGTTCAGCTAACTATGGCTACACCTTC. This translates into CSVERGSANYGYTF.

The genes are TRBV9 and TRBJ1-3, with 7 positions matching TRBD1. The CDR3 totals 16 residues. Germline V CDR1 and CDR2: SGDLS, YYNGEE. After removal of 4 bases from V and 4 bases from J, the junction contained 11 bases not matched to a gene. CDR3 loop: CASSIDRENNGNTIYF. The CDR3 DNA sequence: TGTGCCAGCAGCATCGACAGGGAAAATAACGGAAACACCATATATTTT. The full variable domain, completed using reference TRBV9 and TRBJ1-3, is DSGVTQTPKHLITATGQRVTLRCSPRSGDLSVYWYQQSLDQGLQFLIQYYNGEERAKGNILERFSAQQFPDLHSELNLSSLELGDSALYFCASSIDRENNGNTIYFGEGSWLTVV.

The chain joins TRBV27 to TRBJ2-4; a possible D gene is TRBD2 (6 bases). Germline V gene data show CDR1 as MNHEY and CDR2 as SMNVEV (reference sequence). The CDR3 is made up of 15 amino acids. V was cut by 8 bases and J by 0 bases, with 14 bases left in between. The CDR3 sequence is CASSRGGVAKNIQYF. CDR3 DNA: TGTGCCAGCTCGCGGGGTGGGGTAGCCAAAAACATTCAGTACTTC.

The chain uses TRBV24-1 and TRBJ2-5; 10 nucleotides agree with TRBD1. The CDR3 consists of 15 residues. Germline loops: CDR1 KGHDR, CDR2 SFDVKD. V was clipped by 4 bases and J by 1 base; unmatched bases: 2. Written as DNA, the CDR3 is TGTGCCACCAGTGACAGGACAGGGGGCCAAGAGACCCAGTACTTC. Its protein is CATSDRTGGQETQYF.

The rearrangement uses TRBV7-2 and TRBJ1-6; no clear D. V was trimmed by 5 bases and J by 13 bases, leaving 15 bases between them. The CDR3 sequence is 13 residues long. Germline V CDR1 and CDR2: SGHTA, FQGNSA. The CDR3 sequence: CASSPGRVNPLHF. Written as DNA, the CDR3 is TGTGCCAGCAGCCCCGGGAGGGTTAATCCCCTCCACTTT.

The V gene is TRBV27, the J gene TRBJ1-5; 9 bases fit TRBD1. The CDR3 loop spans 15 amino acids. Per the germline V gene, CDR1 is MNHEY and CDR2 is SMNVEV (reference sequence). The V and J ends lost 5 bases and 4 bases, in that order; junction bases with no gene match: 6. The CDR3 protein is CASSGVGTGNQPQHF. CDR3 DNA sequence: TGTGCCAGCAGTGGGGTCGGGACAGGGAATCAGCCCCAGCATTTT.

The rearrangement links TRBV7-9 to TRBJ2-5; 9 bases are a match to TRBD1. CDR1 is SEHNR and CDR2 is FQNEAQ in the germline V gene (reference sequence). Trimming cost V 4 bases and J 1 base; bases outside gene matches: 10. The CDR3 is 17 residues long. DNA for the CDR3: TGTGCCAGCAGCTCGACCGGGACAGGGCTCCTCCAAGAGACCCAGTACTTC. This gives the protein CASSSTGTGLLQETQYF.

The J gene is TRBJ1-4, the V gene TRBV10-3; the match to TRBD1 covers 7 bases. In germline, CDR1 is ENHRY, CDR2 SYGVKD. The V and J ends lost 3 bases and 8 bases, in that order; junction bases with no gene match: 6. This CDR3 is 14 amino acids long. The CDR3 DNA reads as TGTGCCATCAGTGAAGGCCAGGGGGAAGAAAAACTGTTTTTT. It codes for CAISEGQGEEKLFF.

This rearrangement joins TRBV5-5 to TRBJ1-4, with D possibly TRBD1 on 5 matching bases. Per the germline V gene, CDR1 is SGHKS and CDR2 is YYEKEE (reference sequence). The CDR3 covers 16 residues. The V and J ends lost 2 bases and 7 bases respectively, with 18 bases between them. CDR3 protein: CASSFFGGAGSEKLFF. Written as DNA, the CDR3 is TGTGCCAGCAGCTTTTTCGGTGGGGCCGGTAGTGAAAAACTGTTTTTT.

This chain uses TRBV5-1 with TRBJ1-1, with 7 bases lining up with TRBD1. CDR1 SGHRS and CDR2 YFSETQ come from the germline V gene. V trimming: 0 bases; J trimming: 0 bases; junction bases outside the gene matches: 2. The CDR3 is 15 residues long. The CDR3 spells CASSLGGTVNTEAFF. CDR3 nucleotides: TGCGCCAGCAGCTTGGGGGGGACAGTGAACACTGAAGCTTTCTTT. The full variable domain, with the rest looked up from reference TRBV5-1 and TRBJ1-1, is KAGVTQTPRYLIKTRGQQVTLSCSPISGHRSVSWYQQTPGQGLQFLFEYFSETQRNKGNFPGRFSGRQFSNSRSEMNVSTLELGDSALYLCASSLGGTVNTEAFFGQGTRLTVV.

The chain couples TRBV24-1 to TRBJ2-3; 9 nucleotides align to TRBD2. The CDR3 totals 18 residues. The V segment lost 4 bases and the J segment 4 bases; nucleotides outside the gene matches: 14. In germline, CDR1 is KGHDR, CDR2 SFDVKD. As DNA, the CDR3 is TGTGCCACCAGTGAGGGGTTGCGCGGGGGGGCTCTCCCAGATACGCAGTATTTT. The encoded protein is CATSEGLRGGALPDTQYF.

The chain carries TRBV19 and TRBJ2-2; the match to TRBD1 covers 9 bases. The CDR3 has 14 residues. V shed 6 bases, J shed 7 bases, and the junction held 6 bases outside the gene matches. CDR1 and CDR2 from the germline V gene are LNHDA and SQIVND (reference sequence). The CDR3 coding sequence is TGTGCCAGTAGGGGGACAGGGTACGGCGGGGAGCTGTTTTTT. This codes for CASRGTGYGGELFF.

A remark on this clone: This same CDR3 is encoded by further DNA sequences in the sample. This chain uses TRBV19 with TRBJ1-2; TRBD1 is a possible D gene (5 bases). The V gene's germline CDR1 is LNHDA and CDR2 SQIVND (reference sequence). V dropped 5 bases and J dropped 2 bases, with 9 bases sitting between them. The CDR3 covers 13 residues. For the CDR3, the DNA is TGTGCCAGTAGTCGCGGGGCGAACTATGGCTACACCTTC. This encodes CASSRGANYGYTF.

The rearrangement links TRBV9 to TRBJ2-5; tentative D call: TRBD1 (5 bases). CDR3 length: 15 amino acids. V was shortened by 0 bases and J by 4 bases, with 13 bases between the two germline ends. Germline V CDR1 and CDR2: SGDLS, YYNGEE. CDR3 loop: CASSVDAGFGETQYF. CDR3 DNA: TGTGCCAGCAGCGTAGACGCAGGGTTCGGAGAGACCCAGTACTTC.

The chain uses TRBV28 and TRBJ1-2; 11 nucleotides align to TRBD1. This CDR3 spans 13 amino acids. The germline CDR1 and CDR2 sequences are MDHEN and SYDVKM. V lost 6 bases and J lost 3; bases outside the gene matches: 0. Here the CDR3 DNA reads TGTGCCAGCAGGGGACAGGGGGACTATGGCTACACCTTC. Amino acids: CASRGQGDYGYTF.

To note about this clone: Germline and junction disagree at one end, which may indicate a read error. The chain combines TRBV2 with TRBJ1-2, with D hard to call. This CDR3 is built from 11 residues. Germline values: CDR1 SNHLY, CDR2 FYNNEI. This CDR3 is CASREVGGYTF. CDR3 bases: TGTGCCAGCAGGGAAGTCGGGGGCTACACCTTC.

The V gene is TRBV7-8, the J gene TRBJ2-1, with 7 positions matching TRBD1. Per germline, CDR1 SGHVS and CDR2 FQNEAQ. V dropped 3 bases and J dropped 3; count of bases not matched to a gene: 5. The CDR3 is 15 amino acids. CDR3 in amino acids: CASSFGQAFYNEQFF. Here the CDR3 DNA reads TGTGCCAGCAGCTTTGGACAGGCCTTCTACAATGAGCAGTTCTTC.

The genes are TRBV30 and TRBJ1-2; D not resolved. V lost 1 base and J 7 bases, leaving 13 bases between the germline ends. The CDR3 sequence is 13 residues long. The V gene's germline CDR1 is GTSNPN and CDR2 SVGIG (reference sequence). This CDR3 is CAWSASGESGYTF. CDR3 DNA sequence: TGTGCCTGGAGTGCAAGTGGGGAGTCTGGCTACACCTTC.

The chain links TRBV7-2 to TRBJ2-3; 8 positions match TRBD2. The V segment lost 5 bases and the J segment 6 bases; nucleotides outside the gene matches: 7. Germline lookup yields CDR1 SGHTA and CDR2 FQGNSA. The CDR3 has 14 residues. CDR3 nucleotide sequence: TGTGCCAGCAGCCCTGGGACGGGAGGGGATACGCAGTATTTT. Encoded protein: CASSPGTGGDTQYF.

This clone was counted between two and nine times. V usage is TRBV10-3 and J usage is TRBJ1-1; TRBD1 agrees at 7 bases. There are 15 residues in the CDR3. The germline CDR1 and CDR2 sequences are ENHRY and SYGVKD. V gave up 2 bases and J gave up 1 base; unmatched junction bases: 4. CDR3 region: CAISERNRGNTEAFF. The CDR3 coding sequence is TGTGCCATCAGTGAGAGGAACAGGGGGAACACTGAAGCTTTCTTT.

V gene TRBV6-2 or TRBV6-3 combines with J gene TRBJ2-1; tentative D call: TRBD2 (6 bases). Germline CDR1 reads MNHEY; CDR2 reads SVGEGT. The CDR3 contains 17 residues. Trimming cost V 2 bases and J 8 bases, with 22 bases left between them. CDR3 bases: TGTGCCAGCAGTTACCCTACGGACTATCCCGAACTCCATGAGCAGTTCTTC. Encoded protein: CASSYPTDYPELHEQFF.

This chain uses TRBV24-1 with TRBJ1-2; 8 nucleotides line up with TRBD1. Germline values: CDR1 KGHDR, CDR2 SFDVKD. Trimming removed 9 bases from V and 6 bases from J; junction bases left unmatched: 5. This CDR3 spans 12 amino acids. As DNA, the CDR3 is TGTGCCACCCAGGACAGGGTCCATGGCTACACCTTC. Translated, it gives CATQDRVHGYTF.